This T cell receptor (beta chain) was identified during a study of T cells in Graves' hyperthyroidism and ophthalmopathy. Whole-study results and caveats: The model made its ophthalmopathy prediction, and onset followed a median roughly 6.5 months later. A model built on 13 V-J features separated ophthalmopathy from stable hyperthyroidism.

RNA transcripts yielded amplified TCR beta CDR3 regions. Primed by the HTBI set, a first-round RT-PCR was run on the TCR CDR3. Each CDR3 protein gets one entry after TCRdb re-called the multiplex PCR reads with MiXCR. The sample contains hundreds of thousands of distinct CDR3 sequences, about 20% of which appear only once. Inclusion characteristics of ophthalmopathy patients comprised a Clinical Activity Score of at least 3, a NOSPECS grade of at least 4, and duration under 3 months. Points on this clonotype: What it binds is unknown.

This CDR3 comprises 15 residues. CDR1 and CDR2 (germline): DFQATT, SNEGSKA (reference sequence). V lost 3 bases to trimming and J lost 1 base; unmatched junction nucleotides: 4. J is TRBJ2-3 and V is TRBV20-1; 10 nucleotides align to TRBD2. Sequences were obtained from blood. The TCR sequence derives from a woman in her 70s with Graves' ophthalmopathy. CDR3 nucleotide sequence: TGCAGTGCTAGGCTAGCGGGAGTTGGCACAGATACGCAGTATTTT. This translates into CSARLAGVGTDTQYF.